The sample holds a few counts of the clone carrying this T cell receptor beta chain. Libraries were prepared by immunoSEQ multiplex PCR; TCRdb keeps only in-frame clonotypes and omits some of them. The table lists 150,000 to 200,000 clones, more than 75% of them singletons. The CDR3 runs to 13 residues. The germline V and J ends were trimmed by 2 bases and 5 bases, with 9 bases remaining between them. Looked up from germline, CDR1 is KGHDR and CDR2 is SFDVKD. The sample originates from a study of blood T cell repertoires in COVID-19. The wider study: Spain, Italy and the United States supplied samples that represented acute and convalescent COVID-19. In each case, the material was cDNA or gDNA derived from T cells, B-cell-depleted T cells, or PBMCs.

This chain joins TRBV24-1 and TRBJ2-7, with D unclear. The receptor was isolated from an older person with COVID-19, enrolled during active disease. Sequencing was done on a sample of peripheral blood. This chain's CDR3 is CATSDSRTHEQYF. CDR3 DNA sequence: TGTGCCACCAGTGATTCCAGAACACACGAGCAGTACTTC.